A single TCR beta chain is shown here with its context. TCRdb reprocessed the RACE reads with MiXCR, giving one entry per CDR3 protein. Of fewer than 400,000 distinct CDR3 sequences listed, around 7% are singletons. The source of the sample is a study of human T cells and chemical hapten exposure. Study background: Chiefly women, the patients showed alopecia areata, totalis or universalis.

CDR1 is MNHNS, CDR2 SASEGT, per germline. V was shortened by 10 bases and J by 3 bases, with 15 bases between the two germline ends. The CDR3 spans 13 residues. Time point specified: patch test 1, 2 weeks after DPC sensitization. Treatment given: therapeutic diphenylcyclopropenone sensitization with weekly scalp DPC. Before extraction, the whole blood was not fractionated, and total RNA was taken from it. The sequences come from whole blood, collected in connection with sensitization to the hapten diphenylcyclopropenone (DPC). The V call is TRBV6-1, the J call TRBJ2-5; TRBD1 might be the D (6 bases). This clonotype originated in a young woman with alopecia areata. Some clones in this sample may be carry-over from other donors' samples. The CDR3 here is CAIKLRTEETQYF. In DNA form, the CDR3 reads TGTGCCATTAAGTTACGGACAGAAGAGACCCAGTACTTC.